This entry features one TCR beta chain sequence. The target antigen is unknown. Sequence at one end of the junction differs from germline and may be a read error. The authors extracted at least 6 micrograms of total RNA per sample. This record belongs to a study of blood T cells in healthy people across ages. Study-level results: Diversity estimated from one million T cells was considered an underestimate. A roughly linear fall in TCR beta diversity per million T cells was seen with increasing age.

The CDR3 sequence is 14 residues long. The authors ran a second PCR of about 7 to 11 cycles using a sample-barcoded 5' primer and a J-beta primer mix. TCRdb processed the 5' RACE reads anew with MiXCR; each CDR3 protein has one entry. The sample lists roughly 2 million distinct CDR3 sequences; around half were seen once. The TCR comes from a woman between 40 and 55 years old in good health. The sample consisted of blood. The rearrangement uses TRBV12-3 or TRBV12-4 and TRBJ2-5; D possibly matches TRBD1 or TRBD2 (6 bases each). The last part of the DNA fits TRBJ2-7 better; the J call may be wrong. CDR3 in DNA: TGTGCCAACAGTTTAGGGGGGTCTTACTACGAGCAGTACTTC. This sequence encodes CANSLGGSYYEQYF.